A single sample is the source of the 20 T cell receptor beta chains below, sequenced in a study of beta chain features in type 1 diabetes. The whole isolated RNA underwent reverse transcription, so sequencing captured expressed TCRB transcripts. Assay used: immunoSEQ multiplex PCR; TCRdb lists only in-frame clones, some missing. The top ten hold around 0.05% of the sample, which has nearly 250,000 clones, 68% seen once. Sequenced material: naive CD4+ T cells from blood. Receptors originate from a man in his thirties or forties in good health.

This clone has more than one count but fewer than ten. The CDR3 spells CASSVEGFLGQYF. CDR3 DNA sequence: TGTGCCAGCAGCGTAGAAGGTTTCCTGGGGCAGTATTTT. V usage is TRBV9 and J usage is TRBJ2-3; D not resolved. The CDR3 is 13 amino acids. CDR1 and CDR2 (germline): SGDLS, YYNGEE. Between the trimmed V and J ends, which lost 0 bases and 11 bases, there was a span of 13 bases.

The chain carries TRBV9 and TRBJ2-3, with TRBD2 identical over 8 bases. Losses at the gene ends were 0 bases for V and 4 bases for J; bases not matched to a gene: 4. Germline assignment: CDR1 SGDLS and CDR2 YYNGEE. The CDR3 loop spans 15 amino acids. CDR3 protein: CASSVALADADTQYF. The CDR3 region has the DNA TGTGCCAGCAGCGTAGCACTAGCGGATGCAGATACGCAGTATTTT.

The CDR3 DNA reads as TGTGCCAGCAGCTTAAATAGATATGAGCAGTTCTTC. It yields the protein CASSLNRYEQFF. The genes are TRBV11-2 and TRBJ2-1, with no clear D. Trimming removed 2 bases at V and 8 bases at J, with 7 bases between. Germline CDR1 and CDR2: SGHAT and FQNNGV. This CDR3 has 12 amino acids.

The chain combines TRBV7-2 with TRBJ1-1; no firm D call. This CDR3 comprises 11 residues. Trimming cost V 3 bases and J 10 bases, with 9 bases left between them. The germline V gene has CDR1 SGHTA and CDR2 FQGNSA. Here the CDR3 DNA reads TGTGCCAGCAGCTTCGGGCCCAGAGCTTTCTTT. Residues: CASSFGPRAFF.

This clone was counted only a few times. The chain joins TRBV29-1 to TRBJ2-1; perhaps TRBD2 as D (6 bases). V lost 4 bases and J 0 bases, leaving 10 bases between the germline ends. Germline loops: CDR1 SQVTM, CDR2 ANQGSEA. The CDR3 is 14 residues long. Here the CDR3 DNA reads TGCAGCGTTGTGCGGGGCCTCTCCTACAATGAGCAGTTCTTC. Residues: CSVVRGLSYNEQFF.

This clone was counted only a few times. V is TRBV30 and J is TRBJ1-6, with a possible D match to TRBD1 (6 bases). There are 15 residues in the CDR3. V lost 0 bases and J lost 9, with 15 bases in between. Germline CDR1 reads GTSNPN; CDR2 reads SVGIG (reference sequence). This CDR3 reads CAWSVPKQGLSPLHF. The CDR3 DNA follows: TGTGCCTGGAGTGTACCGAAACAGGGCCTTTCACCCCTCCACTTT.

The rearrangement joins TRBV19 to TRBJ2-5; 7 bases are a match to TRBD1. The CDR3 runs to 15 residues. The V gene's germline CDR1 is LNHDA and CDR2 SQIVND (reference sequence). Losses at the gene ends were 5 bases for V and 1 base for J; bases not matched to a gene: 7. The CDR3: CASSPGQPGQETQYF. As DNA, the CDR3 is TGTGCCAGTAGTCCGGGACAGCCCGGCCAAGAGACCCAGTACTTC.

This clone was seen only once. The chain is built from TRBV25-1 and TRBJ2-7; tentatively, D is TRBD1 or TRBD2 (5 bases each). Trimming pared 1 base from V and 4 bases from J, leaving 14 bases between. The germline V gene encodes CDR1 MGHDK and CDR2 SYGVNS. This CDR3 is 15 amino acids long. Here the CDR3 DNA reads TGTGCCAGCAGTGAATTTGTTGGGGGAAGGTACGAGCAGTACTTC. Protein: CASSEFVGGRYEQYF.

The chain joins TRBV29-1 to TRBJ2-3; D is unclear. Deletions cut 6 bases from V and 2 bases from J, with 12 bases between. Germline assignment: CDR1 SQVTM and CDR2 ANQGSEA. The CDR3 consists of 13 residues. The CDR3 DNA is TGCAGCGTGTCTCCCATACTCACAGATACGCAGTATTTT. Protein: CSVSPILTDTQYF.

The chain links TRBV15 to TRBJ2-5; 10 positions match TRBD1. The CDR3 is made up of 14 amino acids. CDR1 and CDR2 (germline): LNHNV, YYDKDF (reference sequence). J was trimmed by 2 bases and V by 3 bases; bases with no gene match: 0. The CDR3 region is CATSRGQGQETQYF. In DNA, the CDR3 is TGTGCCACCAGCAGGGGACAGGGGCAAGAGACCCAGTACTTC.

The gene calls are TRBV7-2 and TRBJ2-3; no reliable D call. Germline lookup yields CDR1 SGHTA and CDR2 FQGNSA. V dropped 4 bases and J dropped 0 bases, with 8 bases sitting between them. This CDR3 spans 14 amino acids. CDR3 sequence (DNA): TGTGCCAGCAGCTCCCCCCATAGCACAGATACGCAGTATTTT. Residues: CASSSPHSTDTQYF.

Turning to this clone: Other DNA sequences from this sample encode an identical CDR3 as well. The V gene is TRBV29-1, the J gene TRBJ1-1; D uncertain. V was pared by 4 bases and J by 0 bases, with 9 bases between. Germline V gene lookup returns CDR1 SQVTM and CDR2 ANQGSEA. The CDR3 consists of 13 residues. The chain's CDR3 is CSVARRMNTEAFF. In DNA form, the CDR3 reads TGCAGCGTTGCCAGGAGAATGAACACTGAAGCTTTCTTT.

The J gene is TRBJ2-3, the V gene TRBV2, with a possible D match to TRBD2 (6 bases). Germline CDR1 SNHLY, CDR2 FYNNEI. With 6 bases removed from V and 4 bases from J, the gap between germline ends came to 8 bases. The CDR3 has 12 residues. The CDR3, as DNA: TGTGCCAGCAGGAGGGAGGCAGATACGCAGTATTTT. Protein: CASRREADTQYF.

A remark on this clone: At the DNA level, this CDR3 is encoded by other sequences in the same sample as well. The genes are TRBV5-1 and TRBJ2-1, with TRBD1 as a possible D gene (5 bases). CDR3 length equals 12 residues. Germline V lookup: CDR1 SGHRS, CDR2 YFSETQ. Between the trimmed V and J ends, which lost 2 bases and 6 bases, there was a span of 6 bases. The CDR3 coding sequence is TGCGCCAGCAGCTTCCAGGGCAATGAGCAGTTCTTC. Amino acid sequence: CASSFQGNEQFF.

This chain uses TRBV18 with TRBJ1-4; no firm D call. The germline V and J ends were trimmed by 5 bases and 8 bases, with 9 bases remaining between them. CDR1 KGHSH and CDR2 LQKENI come from the germline V gene. The CDR3 is 12 residues long. DNA for the CDR3: TGTGCCAGCTCAGCGAAACAGGAAAAACTGTTTTTT. Translating gives CASSAKQEKLFF.

The chain joins TRBV25-1 to TRBJ1-1, with TRBD1 matching 7 bases. CDR1 MGHDK and CDR2 SYGVNS come from the germline V gene. This CDR3 is 14 amino acids long. Losses at the gene ends were 6 bases for V and 4 bases for J; bases not matched to a gene: 8. The CDR3 DNA sequence: TGTGCCAGCAGAGAACAGGGGTTTGCCACTGAAGCTTTCTTT. Translation gives CASREQGFATEAFF.

In this sample, this clone turned up a few times. The chain combines TRBV4-3 with TRBJ1-5; D may be TRBD1 (5 bases). The CDR3 totals 13 residues. V was cut by 1 base and J by 7 bases, with 8 bases left in between. Germline V gene data show CDR1 as LGHNA and CDR2 as YSLEER. The CDR3 region has the DNA TGCGCCAGCAGCCAAGGCTGGGGGCAGCCCCAGCATTTT. This encodes CASSQGWGQPQHF.

The chain links TRBV30 to TRBJ1-2, with D perhaps matching TRBD1 (6 bases). CDR1 is GTSNPN and CDR2 is SVGIG in the germline V gene (reference sequence). The V end lost 5 bases, the J end lost 2 bases, and 9 bases lay between the germline ends. The CDR3 consists of 12 residues. CDR3 amino acids: CAWETGNYGYTF. For the CDR3, the DNA is TGTGCCTGGGAGACAGGCAACTATGGCTACACCTTC.

V usage is TRBV30 and J usage is TRBJ2-4, with TRBD1 matching 7 bases. V lost 4 bases, J lost 7 bases, and 10 bases stayed unmatched. CDR3 size: 14 residues. The germline CDR1 and CDR2 sequences are GTSNPN and SVGIG (reference sequence). As DNA, the CDR3 is TGTGCCTGGATTCGGACAGGAGTGAGGAACATTCAGTACTTC. Amino acids: CAWIRTGVRNIQYF.

The chain combines TRBV9 with TRBJ2-2; D is unresolved. The CDR3 totals 13 residues. V lost 1 base to trimming and J lost 4 bases, with 5 bases between them. In germline, CDR1 is SGDLS, CDR2 YYNGEE. The CDR3 is CASSVLITGELFF. The CDR3 DNA follows: TGTGCCAGCAGCGTACTCATCACCGGGGAGCTGTTTTTT.